This T cell receptor beta chain came from a study of T cell responses to AZD1222 COVID-19 vaccine. Worth noting for this clone: Its antigen is unidentified.

Data came from immunoSEQ multiplex PCR; TCRdb stores just in-frame clones and leaves some out. The data hold 150,000 to 200,000 clones, with 85% to 90% observed a single time. Losses at the gene ends were 5 bases for V and 7 bases for J; bases not matched to a gene: 8. Looked up from germline, CDR1 is LNHDA and CDR2 is SQIVND (reference sequence). The CDR3 length is 14 residues. Whole-study results and caveats: Vaccine-associated CD4 TCRs ranged over spike, dominating at 160-218 and 743-854. Clonal diversity was possibly underestimated, and the donors were mostly white British, with more females. Two AZD1222 administrations were followed by greater Spike-specific TCR breadth and depth.

Specimen: peripheral blood, collected on day 0 of AZD1222 vaccination. This chain uses TRBV19 with TRBJ2-4; TRBD1 agrees at 7 bases. The TCR was taken from an adult in good health. The CDR3 DNA reads TGTGCCAGTAGTGATAACAGGGGACGGAACATTCAGTACTTC. Amino acids: CASSDNRGRNIQYF.